The entry below describes one T cell receptor beta chain. Data came from immunoSEQ multiplex PCR; TCRdb stores just in-frame clones and leaves some out. The sample holds about 480,000 clones; approximately 90% are singletons and the top ten take 10% to 15%. The sample originates from a study of blood T cell repertoires in COVID-19. As for the study in general: The study drew acute and convalescent COVID-19 samples from the United States, Italy and Spain.

Trimming left V 0 bases short and J 0 bases short, with 5 bases between. The CDR3 is 14 amino acids. Per germline, CDR1 MNHNY and CDR2 SVGAGI (reference sequence). The V call is TRBV6-6, the J call TRBJ1-2; the D is unclear. The clonotype comes from a woman between 50 and 59 years old with COVID-19, enrolled during active disease. Input material: peripheral blood. This CDR3 is CASSYSTANYGYTF. The CDR3 DNA sequence: TGTGCCAGCAGTTACTCTACAGCTAACTATGGCTACACCTTC.